The 21 T cell receptor beta chains below all came from one sample that was sequenced in a study of blood T cell repertoires in COVID-19 (dated by TCRdb to 2018 to 2020). The protocol used for the library was the immunoSEQ multiplex PCR assay. TCRdb took over this immuneACCESS table, retaining in-frame rearrangements with V and J assigned. Such tables are incomplete; in checked studies, under half of the missing clones stem from an unresolved V gene, and the remainder is unexplained. This sample is represented by some 160,000 clones; roughly 86% of them were singletons. Under 3% of the sample rests with the top ten. The sample comprised peripheral blood. The receptors originated from an elderly woman with COVID-19, enrolled during active disease.

The chain carries TRBV7-3 and TRBJ1-2; TRBD1 agrees at 8 bases. Germline values: CDR1 SGHTA, CDR2 FQGTGA. This CDR3 contains 15 residues. V shed 5 bases, J shed 5 bases, and the junction held 10 bases outside the gene matches. The CDR3 region is CASSEGQVGLYGYTF. The CDR3 nucleotides are TGTGCCAGCAGCGAGGGACAGGTGGGCCTATATGGCTACACCTTC.

The chain has TRBV19 and TRBJ1-1, with 8 bases that match TRBD1. CDR3 length: 15 amino acids. The ends lost 4 bases at V and 0 bases at J; junction bases unmatched: 4. CDR1 is LNHDA and CDR2 is SQIVND in the germline V gene (reference sequence). The CDR3 is CASSTTGGMNTEAFF. The CDR3, as DNA: TGTGCCAGTAGTACAACAGGGGGTATGAACACTGAAGCTTTCTTT.

The V gene is TRBV24-1, the J gene TRBJ2-3; possible D gene TRBD2, 5 bases. The CDR3 contains 12 residues. The germline CDR1 and CDR2 sequences are KGHDR and SFDVKD. Trimming pared 1 base from V and 10 bases from J, leaving 8 bases between. The CDR3 DNA follows: TGTGCCACCAGTGATTTAGCCGGGGCGCAGTATTTT. This codes for CATSDLAGAQYF.

The chain couples TRBV28 to TRBJ1-1, with a weak D call TRBD1 (6 bases). CDR3 size: 14 residues. The V gene's germline CDR1 is MDHEN and CDR2 SYDVKM. V lost 5 bases and J 0 bases, leaving 10 bases between the germline ends. CDR3 amino acids: CASSAQGMNTEAFF. CDR3 DNA: TGTGCCAGCAGTGCACAGGGTATGAACACTGAAGCTTTCTTT. Supplemented by reference TRBV28 and TRBJ1-1, the full variable domain reads DVKVTQSSRYLVKRTGEKVFLECVQDMDHENMFWYRQDPGLGLRLIYFSYDVKMKEKGDIPEGYSVSREKKERFSLILESASTNQTSMYLCASSAQGMNTEAFFGQGTRLTVV.

The rearrangement joins TRBV7-8 to TRBJ2-5; D perhaps matches TRBD1 (5 bases). The length of the CDR3 is 16 residues. The V gene lost 1 base and the J gene lost 2 bases, with 14 bases spanning the gap. The germline V gene has CDR1 SGHVS and CDR2 FQNEAQ. CDR3 sequence: CASSLDPQVIQETQYF. CDR3 DNA: TGTGCCAGCAGCTTAGACCCACAGGTCATTCAAGAGACCCAGTACTTC.

The chain employs TRBV19 and TRBJ1-5, with a tentative D call TRBD1 (5 bases). This CDR3 contains 14 residues. Germline V gives CDR1 LNHDA, CDR2 SQIVND (reference sequence). V lost 6 bases to trimming and J lost 7 bases, with 16 bases between them. This CDR3 is CASRVGGSRQPQHF. The CDR3, as DNA: TGTGCCAGTAGGGTGGGGGGAAGTAGGCAGCCCCAGCATTTT.

The chain carries TRBV7-8 and TRBJ2-7; 8 nucleotides agree with TRBD2. The V gene's germline CDR1 is SGHVS and CDR2 FQNEAQ. Trimming took 1 base from V and 2 from J; bases not matched to a gene: 7. This CDR3 contains 16 residues. The CDR3 spells CASSLGASGYTYEQYF. The DNA of the CDR3 is TGTGCCAGCAGCTTAGGGGCTAGCGGGTACACCTACGAGCAGTACTTC.

The V and J genes are TRBV7-8 and TRBJ2-7; 13 bases fit TRBD2. The CDR3 has 18 residues. The junction had 7 bases not matched to a gene; V was cut back by 1 base and J by 1 base. Germline assignment: CDR1 SGHVS and CDR2 FQNEAQ. CDR3: CASSLVPPGLAGSYEQYF. CDR3 bases: TGTGCCAGCAGCTTAGTACCCCCGGGACTAGCGGGGTCCTACGAGCAGTACTTC.

The V and J genes are TRBV3-1 (or the pseudogene TRBV3-2) and TRBJ2-1; D gene ambiguous. The CDR3 is 11 amino acids. V lost 3 bases, J lost 9 bases, and 6 bases lay in between. Germline assignment: CDR1 LGHDT and CDR2 YNNKEL (reference sequence). CDR3 sequence reads: CASSQYGEQFF. CDR3 coding DNA: TGTGCCAGCAGCCAGTACGGTGAGCAGTTCTTC.

The rearrangement joins TRBV6-5 to TRBJ1-5; D ambiguous. The length of the CDR3 is 15 residues. The V and J ends lost 0 bases and 0 bases respectively, with 6 bases between them. Germline V gives CDR1 MNHEY, CDR2 SVGAGI. CDR3: CASSYSAVSNQPQHF. CDR3 nucleotide sequence: TGTGCCAGCAGTTACTCGGCGGTTAGCAATCAGCCCCAGCATTTT.

J is TRBJ1-4 and V is TRBV3-1 (or the pseudogene TRBV3-2); 9 bases map to TRBD1. CDR1 LGHDT and CDR2 YNNKEL come from the germline V gene (reference sequence). The junction had 3 bases not matched to a gene; V was cut back by 4 bases and J by 0 bases. CDR3 size: 16 residues. CDR3 nucleotide sequence: TGTGCCAGCAGCCCACGGACAGGGGCAACTAATGAAAAACTGTTTTTT. It encodes CASSPRTGATNEKLFF.

The rearrangement joins TRBV6-5 to TRBJ2-1, with 7 bases identical to TRBD2. The CDR3 length is 15 residues. Germline CDR1 reads MNHEY; CDR2 reads SVGAGI. The J segment lost 4 bases and the V segment lost 6 bases, leaving 9 bases of the junction unmatched. The CDR3 sequence is CASSEPRTSYNEQFF. CDR3 sequence (DNA): TGTGCCAGCAGCGAGCCCAGGACTAGTTACAATGAGCAGTTCTTC.

The chain links TRBV9 to TRBJ1-2; D gene unclear. The ends were cut back, 3 bases at V and 3 bases at J, with 15 bases in the middle. Germline values: CDR1 SGDLS, CDR2 YYNGEE. This CDR3 spans 15 amino acids. Written as DNA, the CDR3 is TGTGCCAGCAGCGGGTCGACGCGGGAACACTATGGCTACACCTTC. Its protein is CASSGSTREHYGYTF. Full variable domain (missing parts from reference TRBV9 and TRBJ1-2): DSGVTQTPKHLITATGQRVTLRCSPRSGDLSVYWYQQSLDQGLQFLIQYYNGEERAKGNILERFSAQQFPDLHSELNLSSLELGDSALYFCASSGSTREHYGYTFGSGTRLTVV.

This clone appeared a few times. The CDR3 nucleotides read TGTGCCAGCAGCCCAGGACTAGCGGGGATAAATGAGCAGTTCTTC. Amino acids: CASSPGLAGINEQFF. The chain has TRBV14 and TRBJ2-1, with 12 bases that match TRBD2. Trimming removed 4 bases from V and 7 bases from J; junction bases left unmatched: 5. The CDR3 has 15 amino acids. Looked up from germline, CDR1 is SGHDN and CDR2 is FVKESK.

This clone is a singleton in its sample. The gene calls are TRBV7-9 and TRBJ1-2; D is ambiguous. Germline V gene sequence: CDR1 SEHNR, CDR2 FQNEAQ (reference sequence). The CDR3 consists of 14 residues. Trimming pared 5 bases from V and 3 bases from J, leaving 13 bases between. CDR3 in amino acids: CASSLPGDYYGYTF. As DNA, the CDR3 is TGTGCCAGCAGCCTCCCGGGAGACTACTATGGCTACACCTTC.

This chain links TRBV18 with TRBJ2-1; perhaps TRBD1 as D (6 bases). V was trimmed by 3 bases and J by 4 bases, leaving 7 bases between them. This CDR3 is 13 amino acids long. Per the germline V gene, CDR1 is KGHSH and CDR2 is LQKENI. CDR3 coding DNA: TGTGCCAGCTCACCTCAGGGGTACAATGAGCAGTTCTTC. Translated: CASSPQGYNEQFF. The full variable domain, completed using reference TRBV18 and TRBJ2-1, is NAGVMQNPRHLVRRRGQEARLRCSPMKGHSHVYWYRQLPEEGLKFMVYLQKENIIDESGMPKERFSAEFPKEGPSILRIQQVVRGDSAAYFCASSPQGYNEQFFGPGTRLTVL.

The chain uses TRBV12-3 or TRBV12-4 and TRBJ1-4; D is unclear. The CDR3 consists of 12 residues. The V end lost 6 bases, the J end lost 1 base, and 3 bases lay between the germline ends. CDR3: CASRLTNEKLFF. The CDR3 DNA reads as TGTGCCAGCAGACTAACTAATGAAAAACTGTTTTTT.

This clone occurred a few times. The V and J genes are TRBV19 and TRBJ1-4; 7 positions match TRBD1. V shed 7 bases, J shed 3 bases, and the junction held 5 bases outside the gene matches. The germline gives CDR1 LNHDA, CDR2 SQIVND (reference sequence). The CDR3 runs 14 residues. The CDR3 loop is CASNPGGSNEKLFF. As DNA, the CDR3 is TGTGCCAGTAATCCAGGGGGATCTAATGAAAAACTGTTTTTT.

The chain links TRBV19 to TRBJ2-3; the D gene is possibly TRBD1 (6 bases). Germline assignment: CDR1 LNHDA and CDR2 SQIVND (reference sequence). The CDR3 covers 13 residues. The V gene lost 6 bases and the J gene lost 5 bases, with 12 bases spanning the gap. CDR3 coding DNA: TGTGCCAGTAGCCCAGGGGAAGGAGATACGCAGTATTTT. This gives the protein CASSPGEGDTQYF.

The chain has TRBV2 and TRBJ2-2, with 12 bases matching TRBD2. V trimming: 6 bases; J trimming: 8 bases; junction bases outside the gene matches: 1. The CDR3 contains 13 residues. Germline CDR1 SNHLY, CDR2 FYNNEI. CDR3 sequence (DNA): TGTGCCAGCAGGACTAGCGGGAGAGGGGAGCTGTTTTTT. Protein sequence: CASRTSGRGELFF.

This clone was counted once. This sequence joins TRBV2 and TRBJ2-7; D call uncertain. The V gene lost 6 bases and the J gene lost 5 bases, with 8 bases spanning the gap. The germline gives CDR1 SNHLY, CDR2 FYNNEI. CDR3 length equals 11 residues. For the CDR3, the DNA is TGTGCCAGCAGCCCCCTCGACGAGCAGTACTTC. Its protein is CASSPLDEQYF.